This note documents a single T cell receptor beta chain sequence. What it recognizes is unknown. This sample stems from a study of blood T cells in healthy people across ages. Study outcomes and limitations: Investigators viewed diversity estimates from one million T cells as underestimates, the study reported. Nothing was known about donor CMV status, and this possibly confounded expanded clonotype changes.

Trimming pared 6 bases from V and 1 base from J, leaving 9 bases between. Germline V gives CDR1 MNHEY, CDR2 SVGEGT. CDR3 size: 14 residues. With a J-beta primer mix and a sample-barcoded 5' primer, a second PCR ran about 7 to 12 cycles. The template-switch adaptor, which had 12 random nucleotides, put a tag on each cDNA molecule. MiXCR, run by TCRdb on the 5' RACE reads, gives a single entry per CDR3 protein. The data contain more than 1 million distinct CDR3 sequences, over 35% of them singletons. Extraction of total RNA produced a minimum of 5 micrograms from each sample. Sequencing was done on a sample of blood. V usage is TRBV6-2 or TRBV6-3 and J usage is TRBJ2-2; TRBD1 is a possible D gene (5 bases). The receptor was derived from a woman aged 55-70 years in good health. For the CDR3, the DNA is TGTGCCAGCAGGCGGCAGGGGAACACCGGGGAGCTGTTTTTT. As protein: CASRRQGNTGELFF.